These 27 T cell receptor beta chains were all obtained from the same sample, sequenced in a study of CD8 T cells in ankylosing spondylitis. Points from the study as a whole: In ankylosing spondylitis blood, a motif of roughly eight highly homologous TCR beta variants appeared characteristic.

Their antigens remain unidentified. TCRdb re-analysed the 5' RACE reads in MiXCR, keeping a single row per CDR3 protein. The sample records 750,000 to 850,000 distinct CDR3 sequences, about 10% being singletons. Input material: blood, either unsorted or a sorted T cell fraction (not recorded which). The source is a male donor with ankylosing spondylitis.

The V call is TRBV15, the J call TRBJ1-5; D may be TRBD1 (5 bases). This CDR3 is 14 amino acids long. Germline V gives CDR1 LNHNV, CDR2 YYDKDF (reference sequence). Trimming cost V 1 base and J 4 bases, with 8 bases left between them. The CDR3 sequence is CATSRGRGNQPQHF. CDR3 sequence (DNA): TGTGCCACCAGCAGAGGGAGGGGAAATCAGCCCCAGCATTTT.

The chain employs TRBV7-2 and TRBJ2-7; D unclear. From germline, CDR1 is SGHTA and CDR2 FQGNSA. Trimming pared 1 base from V and 0 bases from J, leaving 10 bases between. CDR3 size: 15 residues. The CDR3 loop is CASSLGRDPSYEQYF. The CDR3 nucleotides are TGTGCCAGCAGCTTAGGTCGCGACCCCTCCTACGAGCAGTACTTC.

Comment on this clonotype: The junction differs from germline at one of its ends, possibly a read error. The gene calls are TRBV7-7 and TRBJ1-5, with D maybe TRBD1 (5 bases). Per the germline V gene, CDR1 is SSHAT and CDR2 is FNYEAQ (reference sequence). The CDR3 is made up of 16 amino acids. The CDR3 sequence: CASSLAWGGGNQPQHF. The CDR3 region has the DNA TGTGCTAGCAGCTTAGCGTGGGGGGGGGGCAATCAGCCCCAGCATTTT.

The V call is TRBV6-2 or TRBV6-3, the J call TRBJ2-2, with a possible D match to TRBD1 (6 bases). Trimming stripped 1 base from V and 2 bases from J, with 14 bases between. The CDR3 has 17 amino acids. Per germline, CDR1 MNHEY and CDR2 SVGEGT. CDR3 protein: CASSYFRQVVNTGELFF. In nucleotides, the CDR3 is TGTGCCAGCAGTTACTTCAGACAGGTTGTTAACACCGGGGAGCTGTTTTTT.

V usage is TRBV20-1 and J usage is TRBJ1-5; D is ambiguous. Trimming shortened V by 0 bases and J by 7 bases, and 13 bases separated the two germline ends. Germline assignment: CDR1 DFQATT and CDR2 SNEGSKA (reference sequence). The CDR3 contains 14 residues. The CDR3 region is CSARDSLTGQPQHF. The CDR3 coding sequence is TGCAGTGCTAGAGATTCGCTAACGGGGCAGCCCCAGCATTTT.

The chain recombines TRBV7-9 with TRBJ2-1; a weak D match, TRBD1 (6 bases). The CDR3 has 13 residues. V lost 3 bases and J 12 bases, leaving 15 bases between the germline ends. Germline CDR1 and CDR2: SEHNR and FQNEAQ (reference sequence). The CDR3 DNA sequence: TGTGCCAGCAGCTTGGACAGTACAATGACGCAGTTCTTC. Its protein is CASSLDSTMTQFF.

This clonotype turned up a few times. This chain joins TRBV7-2 and TRBJ2-7; D possibly matches TRBD1 or TRBD2 (7 bases each). Germline values: CDR1 SGHTA, CDR2 FQGNSA. V lost 4 bases and J lost 4, with 14 bases in between. The CDR3 is made up of 14 amino acids. CDR3 in amino acids: CASSSGGARYEQYF. CDR3 nucleotide sequence: TGTGCCAGCAGCTCAGGGGGGGCTCGGTACGAGCAGTACTTC.

The gene calls are TRBV20-1 and TRBJ1-4; no reliable D call. Germline CDR1 is DFQATT and CDR2 is SNEGSKA (reference sequence). This CDR3 has 13 amino acids. V dropped 3 bases and J dropped 4 bases, with 9 bases sitting between them. The CDR3 region has the DNA TGCAGTGCTAGTAACCCGAGTAATGAAAAACTGTTTTTT. Amino acids: CSASNPSNEKLFF.

This clonotype was seen a few times. The chain combines TRBV7-2 with TRBJ2-1, with 7 bases fitting TRBD2. There are 16 residues in the CDR3. Germline V gene lookup returns CDR1 SGHTA and CDR2 FQGNSA. The trim removed 5 bases at V and 4 bases at J, leaving 11 bases unmatched. The CDR3: CASSPGGSGRYNEQFF. The CDR3 region has the DNA TGTGCCAGCAGCCCCGGCGGGAGCGGCCGTTACAATGAGCAGTTCTTC.

J is TRBJ2-4 and V is TRBV6-6; D is uncertain. V was cut by 6 bases and J by 7 bases, with 4 bases left in between. The CDR3 is made up of 10 amino acids. CDR1 and CDR2 from the germline V gene are MNHNY and SVGAGI (reference sequence). CDR3 nucleotide sequence: TGTGCCAGCAGGGGGAACATTCAGTACTTC. It specifies CASRGNIQYF.

This clonotype was seen more than once but under ten times. V and J are TRBV4-2 and TRBJ2-3, with 11 bases identical to TRBD2. This CDR3 has 16 amino acids. After removal of 4 bases from V and 2 bases from J, the junction contained 5 bases not matched to a gene. Germline CDR1 and CDR2: LGHNA and YNFKEQ. The CDR3 DNA reads as TGTGCCAGCAGCCTCCAGACTAGCGGGATCACAGATACGCAGTATTTT. Protein: CASSLQTSGITDTQYF.

This clonotype was counted at least ten times. This chain joins TRBV29-1 and TRBJ2-3; 7 bases fit TRBD1. Germline V gene data show CDR1 as SQVTM and CDR2 as ANQGSEA. The CDR3 contains 14 residues. With V trimmed by 4 bases and J by 1 base, 5 bases remained unmatched. The CDR3 region is CSVAKGQRTDTQYF. DNA for the CDR3: TGCAGCGTTGCCAAGGGACAGCGCACAGATACGCAGTATTTT.

The chain carries TRBV7-2 and TRBJ2-2, with D perhaps given as TRBD1 or TRBD2 (6 bases each). Germline CDR1 reads SGHTA; CDR2 reads FQGNSA. There are 18 residues in the CDR3. The germline V and J ends were trimmed by 0 bases and 2 bases, with 16 bases remaining between them. CDR3 in DNA: TGTGCCAGCAGCTTAGCGGGTCCTTGGGGGGCAAACACCGGGGAGCTGTTTTTT. Translated: CASSLAGPWGANTGELFF. Full variable domain (remainder filled in from reference TRBV7-2 and TRBJ2-2): GAGVSQSPSNKVTEKGKDVELRCDPISGHTALYWYRQSLGQGLEFLIYFQGNSAPDKSGLPSDRFSAERTGGSVSTLTIQRTQQEDSAVYLCASSLAGPWGANTGELFFGEGSRLTVL.

This clonotype was counted a few times. The chain couples TRBV10-3 to TRBJ2-1, with 9 bases matching TRBD1. Per the germline V gene, CDR1 is ENHRY and CDR2 is SYGVKD. This CDR3 spans 16 amino acids. The V segment lost 3 bases and the J segment 7 bases; nucleotides outside the gene matches: 10. Written as DNA, the CDR3 is TGTGCCATCAGTGACATAATACAGGGGGCGCGTAATGAGCAGTTCTTC. Protein sequence: CAISDIIQGARNEQFF.

J is TRBJ2-7 and V is TRBV4-2; TRBD1 agrees at 8 bases. This CDR3 spans 18 amino acids. Germline CDR1 reads LGHNA; CDR2 reads YNFKEQ. With V trimmed by 5 bases and J by 3 bases, 18 bases remained unmatched. The CDR3 nucleotides are TGTGCCAGCAGCAAAAGGGAACTAGTCGGAACAGGGGGCTACGAGCAGTACTTC. It is translated as CASSKRELVGTGGYEQYF.

V usage is TRBV7-2 and J usage is TRBJ2-5, with 9 bases matching TRBD2. With V trimmed by 4 bases and J by 5 bases, 8 bases remained unmatched. Germline assignment: CDR1 SGHTA and CDR2 FQGNSA. This CDR3 has 15 amino acids. CDR3 coding DNA: TGTGCCAGCAGCTATGGCGGGGGGGCTTGGGAGACCCAGTACTTC. Residues: CASSYGGGAWETQYF.

The chain has TRBV5-1 and TRBJ2-7, with D unclear. V lost 0 bases and J lost 4, with 8 bases in between. CDR1 and CDR2 (germline): SGHRS, YFSETQ. CDR3 size: 13 residues. CDR3 nucleotide sequence: TGCGCCAGCAGCTTGGAGTCGCGATACGAGCAGTACTTC. It is translated as CASSLESRYEQYF.

The J gene is TRBJ1-1, the V gene TRBV29-1; D is undetermined. The germline V and J ends were trimmed by 5 bases and 1 base, with 8 bases remaining between them. CDR3 length equals 12 residues. CDR1 and CDR2 (germline): SQVTM, ANQGSEA. CDR3 region: CSVREQNTEAFF. CDR3 coding DNA: TGCAGCGTTCGTGAACAGAACACTGAAGCTTTCTTT.

The chain carries TRBV7-6 and TRBJ2-7; a possible D gene is TRBD1 (6 bases). The CDR3 has 14 amino acids. CDR1 and CDR2 from the germline V gene are SGHVS and FNYEAQ. V lost 3 bases and J lost 3, with 12 bases in between. Here the CDR3 DNA reads TGTGCCAGCAGCTTGGGGGACACAATCTACGAGCAGTACTTC. This encodes CASSLGDTIYEQYF.

The chain uses TRBV20-1 and TRBJ1-4; D gene uncertain. Per germline, CDR1 DFQATT and CDR2 SNEGSKA (reference sequence). V was shortened by 0 bases and J by 6 bases, with 17 bases between the two germline ends. This CDR3 is built from 16 residues. The CDR3 region has the DNA TGCAGTGCTAGAGATAAGATTTTTCGTGGGGATGAAAAACTGTTTTTT. It codes for CSARDKIFRGDEKLFF.

This clonotype was detected a few times. The chain joins TRBV20-1 to TRBJ1-4, with D possibly matching TRBD1 (5 bases). The V end lost 3 bases, the J end lost 0 bases, and 8 bases lay between the germline ends. The CDR3 contains 14 residues. Germline V gene sequence: CDR1 DFQATT, CDR2 SNEGSKA (reference sequence). This CDR3 reads CSASRGATNEKLFF. In DNA form, the CDR3 reads TGCAGTGCTAGTAGGGGAGCAACTAATGAAAAACTGTTTTTT.

This clonotype was detected many times. This chain uses TRBV20-1 with TRBJ2-3; D assignment may be TRBD1 or TRBD2 (6 bases each). Germline V lookup: CDR1 DFQATT, CDR2 SNEGSKA (reference sequence). There are 14 residues in the CDR3. Trimming removed 3 bases from V and 5 bases from J, with 15 bases in between. CDR3 nucleotides: TGCAGTGCTAGTCGCAGAGGGGGAGGAGATACGCAGTATTTT. Translating gives CSASRRGGGDTQYF.

This clonotype came up many times. The chain joins TRBV7-2 to TRBJ2-1, with 7 bases fitting TRBD1. The CDR3 totals 17 residues. Germline CDR1 and CDR2: SGHTA and FQGNSA. V trimming: 7 bases; J trimming: 10 bases; junction bases outside the gene matches: 22. The CDR3 loop is CASTSHTTGSVPWEQFF. The CDR3 bases are TGTGCCAGCACCTCCCATACGACAGGGAGTGTCCCATGGGAGCAGTTCTTC.

This clonotype was seen only a few times. The DNA of the CDR3 is TGCAGTGCTTCTCAACAGGGGCGGACAGATACGCAGTATTTT. Translation gives CSASQQGRTDTQYF. V usage is TRBV20-1 and J usage is TRBJ2-3, with 7 bases fitting TRBD1. Losses at the gene ends were 5 bases for V and 3 bases for J; bases not matched to a gene: 8. Germline CDR1 DFQATT, CDR2 SNEGSKA (reference sequence). The CDR3 spans 14 residues.

The table lists this clonotype with a few counts. The chain links TRBV29-1 to TRBJ1-2; D gene ambiguous. The CDR3 runs 11 residues. Germline assignment: CDR1 SQVTM and CDR2 ANQGSEA. The CDR3: CSAEGYNGYTF. The CDR3 DNA reads as TGCAGTGCCGAAGGATATAATGGCTACACCTTC.

This clonotype turned up a few times. The chain is built from TRBV5-1 and TRBJ1-1, with 7 bases fitting TRBD1. The CDR3 length is 15 residues. Germline loops: CDR1 SGHRS, CDR2 YFSETQ. V gave up 4 bases and J gave up 0 bases; unmatched junction bases: 6. In DNA form, the CDR3 reads TGCGCCAGCAGCCTGGGACAGCCAATGAACACTGAAGCTTTCTTT. Its translation: CASSLGQPMNTEAFF.

This clonotype was detected ten times or more. This chain joins TRBV6-5 and TRBJ1-5; the D is unclear. There are 14 residues in the CDR3. Germline values: CDR1 MNHEY, CDR2 SVGAGI. Between the trimmed V and J ends, which lost 5 bases and 4 bases, there was a span of 12 bases. As DNA, the CDR3 is TGTGCCAGCAGTACTCGTCTGGGGAATCAGCCCCAGCATTTT. This gives the protein CASSTRLGNQPQHF.